This TCR beta chain comes out of a study of T cell repertoires in ileal Crohn's disease. Study information: Every patient was operated on for stricturing (approximately 60%) or penetrating (about 40%) complications. Study results and caveats: Clonal expansions were more frequent in active smokers than non-smokers at surgery.

V lost 3 bases and J lost 6, with 12 bases in between. This CDR3 spans 14 amino acids. The germline V gene encodes CDR1 SGHAT and CDR2 FQDESV (reference sequence). This sample's time point: neoterminal ileum biopsy at postoperative endoscopy, about 6 months after surgery. The repertoire was sequenced with immunoSEQ multiplex PCR; TCRdb's copy has only in-frame clones and lacks some. The table includes around 13,000 clones, around 78% detected once. Turning to this clone: Antigen specificity is unknown.

The V and J genes are TRBV11-1 and TRBJ1-5, with D possibly being TRBD1 (5 bases). Sequenced material: ileal tissue. The TCR was taken from an adult with Crohn's disease. CDR3 residues: CASSLGPASQPQHF. The CDR3, as DNA: TGTGCCAGCAGCTTGGGGCCAGCTTCTCAGCCCCAGCATTTT.